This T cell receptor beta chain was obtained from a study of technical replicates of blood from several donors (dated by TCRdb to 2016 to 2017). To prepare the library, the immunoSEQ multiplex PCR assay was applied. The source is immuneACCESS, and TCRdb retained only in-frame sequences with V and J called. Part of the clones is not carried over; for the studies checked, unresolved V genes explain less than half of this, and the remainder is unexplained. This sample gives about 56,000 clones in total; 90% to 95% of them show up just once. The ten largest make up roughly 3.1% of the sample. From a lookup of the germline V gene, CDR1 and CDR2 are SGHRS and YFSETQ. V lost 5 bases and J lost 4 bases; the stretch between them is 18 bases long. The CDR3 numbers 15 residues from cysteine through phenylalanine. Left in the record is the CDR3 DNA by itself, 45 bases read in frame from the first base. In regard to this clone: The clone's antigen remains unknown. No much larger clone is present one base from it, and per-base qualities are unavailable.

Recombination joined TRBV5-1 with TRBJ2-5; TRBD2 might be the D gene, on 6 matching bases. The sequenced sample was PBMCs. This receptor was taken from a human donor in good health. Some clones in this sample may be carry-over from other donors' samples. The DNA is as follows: TGCGCCAGCAGTCCCCTATCGACTAGGGCAGAGACCCAGTACTTC. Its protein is CASSPLSTRAETQYF.